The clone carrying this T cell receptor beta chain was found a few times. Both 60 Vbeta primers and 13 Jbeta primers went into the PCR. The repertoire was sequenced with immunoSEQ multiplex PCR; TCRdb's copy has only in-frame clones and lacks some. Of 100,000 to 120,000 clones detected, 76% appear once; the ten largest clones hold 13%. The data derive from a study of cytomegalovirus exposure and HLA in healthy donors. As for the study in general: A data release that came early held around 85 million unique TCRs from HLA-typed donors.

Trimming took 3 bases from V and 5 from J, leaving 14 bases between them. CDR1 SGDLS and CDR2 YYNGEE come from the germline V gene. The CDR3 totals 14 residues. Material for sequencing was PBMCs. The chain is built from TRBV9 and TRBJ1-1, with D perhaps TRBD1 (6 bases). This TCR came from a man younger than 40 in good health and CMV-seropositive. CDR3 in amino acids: CASSGRGGHTEAFF. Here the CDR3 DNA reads TGTGCCAGCAGCGGGAGGGGGGGTCATACTGAAGCTTTCTTT.